The rows below give T cell receptor beta chains drawn from one sample of a study of shared clonotypes between healthy human individuals. Sequenced by immunoSEQ multiplex PCR; TCRdb stores in-frame clones only, minus some. The repertoire has some 2.1 million clones, roughly 94% of them found once; the top ten carry around 0.13%. Material: naive CD4+ T cells sorted from blood. The receptors here all came from a man aged 18 to 29 in good health. Both conserved end residues are part of each CDR3. The D gene is left open where the match is weak. Clone size is shown for a subset of rows, as once, few, many or a class of expanded clone.

TRBD2 | . | TRBJ2-1 | TRBV9 | TGTGCCAGCTCCTCGGGACTAGCTACCTACAATGAGCAGTTCTTC | CASSSGLATYNEQFF
. | . | TRBJ1-5 | TRBV7-2 | TGTGCCAGCAGTTTGTTACATAGCAATCAGCCCCAGCATTTT | CASSLLHSNQPQHF
. | . | TRBJ1-3 | TRBV5-1 | TGCGCCAGCAGCTGGACAGAGGGAAACACCATATATTTT | CASSWTEGNTIYF
TRBD1 | . | TRBJ1-2 | TRBV6-1 | TGTGCCAGCAGGAACCGGGACAGGTTAAACTATGGCTACACCTTC | CASRNRDRLNYGYTF
. | . | TRBJ1-6 | TRBV30 | TGTGCCTGGAGTGTACTGGCAGCCAATTCACCCCTCCACTTT | CAWSVLAANSPLHF
. | . | TRBJ2-2 | TRBV4-3 | TGCGCCAGCAAAAGGACGCCGAACACCGGGGAGCTGTTTTTT | CASKRTPNTGELFF
. | . | TRBJ1-6 | TRBV7-8 | TGTGCCAGCAGCTTAGCCCCGAGCTCCTATAATTCACCCCTCCACTTT | CASSLAPSSYNSPLHF
. | . | TRBJ2-2 | TRBV5-1 | TGCGCCAGCTCTCCGGGCCTTGTCAATACCGGGGAGCTGTTTTTT | CASSPGLVNTGELFF
. | . | TRBJ1-6 | TRBV21-1 | TGTGCCAGCAGCCCTTGGGAGGACACGTCTAATTCACCCCTCCACTTT | CASSPWEDTSNSPLHF
TRBD1 | . | TRBJ1-5 | TRBV30 | TGTGCCTGGAGTCTTGGACAGGCCTTTTCTAGGCCCCAGCATTTT | CAWSLGQAFSRPQHF
TRBD1 | . | TRBJ1-2 | TRBV30 | TGTGCCTGGAGTAAGGACAGGGATTATGGCTACACCTTC | CAWSKDRDYGYTF
. | . | TRBJ1-5 | TRBV4-1 | TGCGCCAGCAGCCAAGTAGATATTCAGCCCCAGCATTTT | CASSQVDIQPQHF
. | . | TRBJ2-3 | TRBV10-2 | TGCGCCAGCAGTGCCTTCAGGGCTAACACAGATACGCAGTATTTT | CASSAFRANTDTQYF
. | . | TRBJ1-2 | TRBV6-5 | TGTGCCAGCAGTTACTCGGGGACGATTAACTTC | CASSYSGTINF
. | . | TRBJ2-7 | TRBV6-6 | TGTGCCAGCAGCCGGGGCCCGGGGGTGAGCGAGCAGTACTTC | CASSRGPGVSEQYF
TRBD1 | . | TRBJ1-1 | TRBV5-1 | TGCGCCAGCAGCTTGGGAGTTGGAGGGGGCTACACTGAAGCTTTCTTT | CASSLGVGGGYTEAFF
TRBD2 | . | TRBJ2-1 | TRBV5-1 | TGCGCCAGCAGCTACACCGGGACTAGCGGGATAGGTGAGCAGTTCTTC | CASSYTGTSGIGEQFF
. | once | TRBJ1-2 | TRBV9 | TGTGCCAGCAGCGCCGACAGACTGTCGGCTGGCTACACCTTC | CASSADRLSAGYTF
. | . | TRBJ1-6 | TRBV11-2 | TGTGCCAGCAGCTTAACTAGTACCGTCTATAATTCACCCCTCCACTTT | CASSLTSTVYNSPLHF
TRBD1 | . | TRBJ1-5 | TRBV7-9 | TGTGCCAGCAGCCTGGACAGGGACGGGAATCAGCCCCAGCATTTT | CASSLDRDGNQPQHF
TRBD1 | . | TRBJ1-3 | TRBV5-1 | TGCGCCAGCAGCTATGGCGACAGGGGGATCGGAAACACCATATATTTT | CASSYGDRGIGNTIYF
. | . | TRBJ2-7 | TRBV19 | TGTGCCAGTAGTATAACAAAGGTGGGACCCTACGAGCAGTACTTC | CASSITKVGPYEQYF
TRBD2 | . | TRBJ2-1 | TRBV4-1 | TGCGCCAGCAGCCAAGCCCCTCTCCGGACTAGCGGGGGGGTAGCCTACAATGAGCAGTTCTTC | CASSQAPLRTSGGVAYNEQFF
. | . | TRBJ1-3 | TRBV2 | TGTGCCAGCAGTGCTCTAGGGACCCATCCATATTTT | CASSALGTHPYF
. | . | TRBJ2-3 | TRBV11-2 | TGTGCCAGCAGCTTAGGAAGTAACCCCACAGATACGCAGTATTTT | CASSLGSNPTDTQYF
TRBD2 | . | TRBJ2-1 | TRBV10-3 | TGTGCCATCAGTGAGTCGAGGATAGCGGGAGAGAATGAGCAGTTCTTC | CAISESRIAGENEQFF
. | . | TRBJ2-1 | TRBV7-2 | TGTGCCAGCAGCTTAAACACCGTCAATGAGCAGTTCTTC | CASSLNTVNEQFF
. | once | TRBJ2-2 | TRBV7-9 | TGTGCCAGCAGCTTAGGTTCGGGGGAGACCGGGGAGCTGTTTTTT | CASSLGSGETGELFF